This T cell receptor beta chain comes out of a study of shared clonotypes between healthy human individuals. Study summary: Donors, aged 18 to 49, were a couple of women and three men.

Study-level points and caveats: Tissues were not sampled, only blood, and their repertoires likely differ.

A word on this clone: What it binds is not known. Other DNA sequences in the sample encode the same CDR3.

Germline V gene lookup returns CDR1 SGHRS and CDR2 YFSETQ. V trimming: 0 bases; J trimming: 0 bases; junction bases outside the gene matches: 2. The CDR3 totals 15 residues. Per the original methods: ImmunoSEQ sequences covered only the junction and lacked quality scores; filtering therefore differed. The repertoire was sequenced with immunoSEQ multiplex PCR; TCRdb's copy has only in-frame clones and lacks some. V and J calls and clone size are given by that table; D and trimming were obtained from the DNA. The sample has roughly 1,600,000 clones; approximately 98.5% are singletons. The sample was naive CD4+ T cells sorted from blood. Subset defined: CD45RA+ positively selected. The sequence was obtained from a man aged 25-45 years in good health. J is TRBJ2-7 and V is TRBV5-1, with 8 positions matching TRBD1. The CDR3 DNA is TGCGCCAGCAGCTTGGGACAGGGGAGCTCCTACGAGCAGTACTTC. Its translation is CASSLGQGSSYEQYF.